This is a list of T cell receptor beta chains from one sample in a study of OX40 agonist ivuxolimab in advanced cancers. The method was immunoSEQ multiplex PCR; TCRdb's version includes in-frame clones alone and lacks a portion of them. In the table there are roughly 45,000 clones, about 80% of which are singletons. Material: CD4+ or CD8+ T cells sorted from blood, obtained in a trial of the OX40 agonist ivuxolimab. These receptors were taken from an adult with an advanced solid tumor such as melanoma, head and neck, liver or kidney cancer. CDR3s include the opening cysteine and the closing phenylalanine or tryptophan. D genes are given only for firm matches. Clone sizes are given selectively: once, few, many, or a class where the clone is expanded.

J gene: TRBJ1-4; D gene: TRBD1; clone size: few; V gene: TRBV7-9; CDR3 DNA: TGTGCCAGCAGCTCGACGGGACAGGGGAGTAATGAAAAACTGTTTTTT; CDR3 protein: CASSSTGQGSNEKLFF
J gene: TRBJ2-3; D gene: NA; clone size: NA; V gene: TRBV7-2; CDR3 DNA: TGTGCCAGCGGGCCTAGCAGTGGAGATACGCAGTATTTT; CDR3 protein: CASGPSSGDTQYF
J gene: TRBJ1-4; D gene: TRBD1; clone size: NA; V gene: TRBV4-1; CDR3 DNA: TGCGCCAGCAGCCCACAGGGGTCTAATGAAAAACTGTTTTTT; CDR3 protein: CASSPQGSNEKLFF
J gene: TRBJ2-1; D gene: TRBD2; clone size: NA; V gene: TRBV10-3; CDR3 DNA: TGTGCCATCAGCGGGGGAGGGCCCTATGAGCAGTTCTTC; CDR3 protein: CAISGGGPYEQFF
J gene: TRBJ1-2; D gene: TRBD1; clone size: few; V gene: TRBV10-3; CDR3 DNA: TGTGCCATCAGTGTGACAGGGGATGGCTACACCTTC; CDR3 protein: CAISVTGDGYTF
J gene: TRBJ2-7; D gene: NA; clone size: NA; V gene: TRBV20-1; CDR3 DNA: TGCAGTGCGGACAGCTACGAGCAGTACTTC; CDR3 protein: CSADSYEQYF
J gene: TRBJ2-7; D gene: NA; clone size: NA; V gene: TRBV28; CDR3 DNA: TGTGCCAGTAGTTTAGTAAACGAGCAGTACTTC; CDR3 protein: CASSLVNEQYF
J gene: TRBJ2-2; D gene: NA; clone size: NA; V gene: TRBV13; CDR3 DNA: TGTGCCAGCAGCTCCCGTGGAGGATGGGGCGGGGAGCTGTTTTTT; CDR3 protein: CASSSRGGWGGELFF
J gene: TRBJ2-5; D gene: NA; clone size: NA; V gene: TRBV27; CDR3 DNA: TGTGCCAGCAGTTTTTTGAAAGAGACCCAGTACTTC; CDR3 protein: CASSFLKETQYF
J gene: TRBJ1-1; D gene: TRBD1; clone size: NA; V gene: TRBV11-3; CDR3 DNA: TGTGCCAGCAGCTTTCGACAGGGCTCGTTCGCTGAAGCTTTCTTT; CDR3 protein: CASSFRQGSFAEAFF
J gene: TRBJ1-4; D gene: NA; clone size: NA; V gene: TRBV9; CDR3 DNA: TGTGCCAGCAGCGCGGGTGGGGGTGCACAGGAAAAACTGTTTTTT; CDR3 protein: CASSAGGGAQEKLFF
J gene: TRBJ2-7; D gene: NA; clone size: NA; V gene: TRBV7-6; CDR3 DNA: TGTGCCAGCAGCGTGGAGGCAGGCTCCTACGAGCAGTACTTC; CDR3 protein: CASSVEAGSYEQYF
J gene: TRBJ2-5; D gene: TRBD1; clone size: NA; V gene: TRBV5-1; CDR3 DNA: TGCGCCAGCAGCTGGGGACAGGTGTACCAAGAGACCCAGTACTTC; CDR3 protein: CASSWGQVYQETQYF
J gene: TRBJ2-2; D gene: NA; clone size: NA; V gene: TRBV7-9; CDR3 DNA: TGTGCCAGCAGCCCGCCAGGGTCCGGGCCAGGGGAGCTGTTTTTT; CDR3 protein: CASSPPGSGPGELFF
J gene: TRBJ2-2; D gene: NA; clone size: NA; V gene: TRBV28; CDR3 DNA: TGTGCCAGCAGTCCCGGACGGGAGCTGTTTTTT; CDR3 protein: CASSPGRELFF
J gene: TRBJ2-2; D gene: NA; clone size: NA; V gene: TRBV6-4; CDR3 DNA: TGTGCCAGCAGTGACTCGGAGGGCGGGGAGCTGTTTTTT; CDR3 protein: CASSDSEGGELFF
J gene: TRBJ2-1; D gene: NA; clone size: NA; V gene: TRBV6-5; CDR3 DNA: TGTGCCAGCAGTTACGACTGGACTACGAACAATGAGCAGTTCTTC; CDR3 protein: CASSYDWTTNNEQFF
J gene: TRBJ2-7; D gene: TRBD1; clone size: NA; V gene: TRBV7-9; CDR3 DNA: TGTGCCAGCAGCTTGGGGGACAGGATGTACGAGCAGTACTTC; CDR3 protein: CASSLGDRMYEQYF
J gene: TRBJ2-7; D gene: TRBD2; clone size: NA; V gene: TRBV7-2; CDR3 DNA: TGTGCCAGCAGCGTTAGCGGGCCCTCCTACGAGCAGTACTTC; CDR3 protein: CASSVSGPSYEQYF
J gene: TRBJ2-3; D gene: TRBD1; clone size: NA; V gene: TRBV6-5; CDR3 DNA: TGTGCCAGCATACTACAGGGGAAGGGCACAGATACGCAGTATTTT; CDR3 protein: CASILQGKGTDTQYF
J gene: TRBJ2-2; D gene: NA; clone size: NA; V gene: TRBV11-2; CDR3 DNA: TGTGCCAGCAGCTTTATCGGGGAGCTGTTTTTT; CDR3 protein: CASSFIGELFF
J gene: TRBJ2-3; D gene: TRBD2; clone size: NA; V gene: TRBV6-1; CDR3 DNA: TGTGCCAGCAGCCCACTAGCGGGAAGCACAGATACGCAGTATTTT; CDR3 protein: CASSPLAGSTDTQYF
J gene: TRBJ1-2; D gene: NA; clone size: NA; V gene: TRBV6-5; CDR3 DNA: TGTGCCAGCGGGAACGAGGAGTCACGGAGGTATGGCTACACCTTC; CDR3 protein: CASGNEESRRYGYTF
J gene: TRBJ1-2; D gene: NA; clone size: NA; V gene: TRBV30; CDR3 DNA: TGTGCCTGGGCTGACGGAGCCCGGATGGGCTACACCTTC; CDR3 protein: CAWADGARMGYTF
J gene: TRBJ2-7; D gene: NA; clone size: NA; V gene: TRBV13; CDR3 DNA: TGTGCCAGCACCCTGGGCAGGGGAGAAAGGGCCTACGAGCAGTACTTC; CDR3 protein: CASTLGRGERAYEQYF
J gene: TRBJ2-3; D gene: TRBD2; clone size: NA; V gene: TRBV6-1; CDR3 DNA: TGTGCCAGCAGTGAAGCAGGGACTAGCGGGAGTTGGGCAGATACGCAGTATTTT; CDR3 protein: CASSEAGTSGSWADTQYF
J gene: TRBJ2-5; D gene: TRBD1; clone size: NA; V gene: TRBV9; CDR3 DNA: TGTGCCAGCAGCCTGTCGGACAGGGGCTCCGAGACCCAGTACTTC; CDR3 protein: CASSLSDRGSETQYF
J gene: TRBJ2-7; D gene: NA; clone size: few; V gene: TRBV11-2; CDR3 DNA: TGTGCCAGCAGCTTAGACCCCCGCGTCGAGCAGTACTTC; CDR3 protein: CASSLDPRVEQYF
J gene: TRBJ1-2; D gene: NA; clone size: NA; V gene: TRBV30; CDR3 DNA: TGTGCCTGGACTCTACAGGGTCTGGATGGCTACACCTTC; CDR3 protein: CAWTLQGLDGYTF
J gene: TRBJ1-1; D gene: NA; clone size: few; V gene: TRBV27; CDR3 DNA: TGTGCCAGCAGTTTGGTTACAGGGTCAACTGAAGCTTTCTTT; CDR3 protein: CASSLVTGSTEAFF
J gene: TRBJ2-1; D gene: NA; clone size: NA; V gene: TRBV18; CDR3 DNA: TGTGCCAGCTCGTCCGCCAGCCCTCTGCCCGATGAGCAGTTCTTC; CDR3 protein: CASSSASPLPDEQFF
J gene: TRBJ1-2; D gene: TRBD1; clone size: NA; V gene: TRBV18; CDR3 DNA: TGTGCCAGCTCACGAAGGACAGGGTCTAACTATGGCTACACCTTC; CDR3 protein: CASSRRTGSNYGYTF